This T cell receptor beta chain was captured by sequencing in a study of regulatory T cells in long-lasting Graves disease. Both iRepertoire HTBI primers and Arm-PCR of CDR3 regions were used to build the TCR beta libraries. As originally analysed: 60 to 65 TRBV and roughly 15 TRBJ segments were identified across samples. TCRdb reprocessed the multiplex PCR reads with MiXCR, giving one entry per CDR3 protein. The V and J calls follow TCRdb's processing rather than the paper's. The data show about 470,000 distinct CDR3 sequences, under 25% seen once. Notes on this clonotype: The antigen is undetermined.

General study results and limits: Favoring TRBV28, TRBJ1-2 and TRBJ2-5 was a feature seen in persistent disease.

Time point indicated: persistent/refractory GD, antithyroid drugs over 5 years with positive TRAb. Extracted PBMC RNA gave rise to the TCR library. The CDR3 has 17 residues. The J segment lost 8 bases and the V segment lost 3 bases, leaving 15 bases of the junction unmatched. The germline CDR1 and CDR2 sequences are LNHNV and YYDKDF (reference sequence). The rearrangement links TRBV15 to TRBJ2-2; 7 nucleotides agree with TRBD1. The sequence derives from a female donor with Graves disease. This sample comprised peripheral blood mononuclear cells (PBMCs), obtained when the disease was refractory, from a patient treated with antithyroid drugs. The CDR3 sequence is CATSSPGKGTAQGELFF. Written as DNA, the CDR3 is TGTGCCACCAGCAGCCCGGGAAAGGGGACAGCCCAAGGGGAGCTGTTTTTT. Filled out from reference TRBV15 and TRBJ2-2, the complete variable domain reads DAMVIQNPRYQVTQFGKPVTLSCSQTLNHNVMYWYQQKSSQAPKLLFHYYDKDFNNEADTPDNFQSRRPNTSFCFLDIRSPGLGDTAMYLCATSSPGKGTAQGELFFGEGSRLTVL.